A selection of T cell receptor beta chains follows, all from one sample in a study of cytomegalovirus exposure and HLA in healthy donors. Clones were read by immunoSEQ multiplex PCR, and TCRdb kept only the in-frame ones, dropping some. The sample has some 150,000 clones; 72% are singletons. The sequenced sample was PBMCs. The receptor source for this set is a middle-aged man in good health and CMV-seronegative. Each CDR3 is given with its conserved first and last residue. A D gene is named only where the DNA matches it firmly.

TRBV27	TRBD2	TRBJ2-7	CATLSGPSYEQYF
TRBV5-4	TRBD1	TRBJ2-5	CASSLAGTGGAQTQYF
TRBV7-2	TRBD2	TRBJ2-7	CASSSQISGGTYEQYF
TRBV19	TRBD1	TRBJ1-1	CASSFTGGTEAFF
TRBV27	-	TRBJ2-1	CASSLNRVNEQFF
TRBV11-2	-	TRBJ2-3	CASSLSSSLAGTDTQYF
TRBV6-1	TRBD2	TRBJ2-7	CASSDTRGTSEQYF
TRBV15	-	TRBJ2-3	CATSFPGGPTDTQYF
TRBV5-4	TRBD2	TRBJ2-2	CASSFTSGRSVRTGELFF
TRBV4-2	TRBD1	TRBJ1-2	CASSQDGQAYGYPF
TRBV7-2	TRBD1	TRBJ1-2	CASSSADSGTGLLWRTF
TRBV5-4	TRBD1	TRBJ1-1	CASSPGQVAAEAFF
TRBV7-9	-	TRBJ2-7	CASSSGEMYEQYF
TRBV7-6	-	TRBJ1-2	CASSFTDQGGYTF
TRBV25-1	TRBD1	TRBJ2-7	CASSESPGGKTYEQYF
TRBV6-1	-	TRBJ2-7	CASTGPGVEQYF
TRBV7-9	-	TRBJ2-1	CASSLIRTDNEQFF
TRBV5-5	TRBD2	TRBJ2-2	CASSPWGGWNTGELFF
TRBV19	TRBD1	TRBJ1-6	CASTTGAFYNSPLHF
TRBV2	TRBD2	TRBJ2-7	CASSEVGGPLYEQYF
TRBV5-8	TRBD1	TRBJ2-5	CASSPGQIQETQYF
TRBV19	-	TRBJ2-5	CASSRDFSRETQYF
TRBV29-1	TRBD1	TRBJ2-3	CSVSRDRGSDTQYF
TRBV28	TRBD1	TRBJ2-7	CASSSSGTGELF
TRBV5-4	-	TRBJ2-5	CASSRGWEETQYF
TRBV27	TRBD1	TRBJ2-7	CASSLSPDRVREQYF
TRBV28	TRBD1	TRBJ1-5	CASSFLVTGVNNQPQHF
TRBV7-6	-	TRBJ2-5	CASSLGVAGPTQETQYF
TRBV19	-	TRBJ1-5	CASSWSGSGNQPQHF